This T cell receptor (beta chain) appears in the sequencing data of a study of T-cell reconstitution after alpha-beta-depleted transplantation in children. TCRbeta library preparation incorporated unique molecular identifiers. TCRdb reprocessed the PCR reads via MiXCR and lists one record per CDR3 protein. Of about 370,000 distinct CDR3 sequences listed, around 20% are singletons. Germline assignment: CDR1 SEHNR and CDR2 FQNEAQ (reference sequence). V lost 4 bases to trimming and J lost 4 bases; unmatched junction nucleotides: 4. The CDR3 consists of 16 residues. This clonotype was counted a few times.

Material: PBMCs from the stem cell graft donor, obtained from the stem cell graft. The chain combines TRBV7-9 with TRBJ2-1, with 13 nucleotides matching TRBD2. The clonotype originates from a human donor who donated a stem cell graft to a child with acute myeloid leukemia. The CDR3 DNA sequence: TGTGCCAGCAGCTACCGACTAGCGGGAGGTTACAATGAGCAGTTCTTC. Encoded protein: CASSYRLAGGYNEQFF.